These T cell receptor beta chains were read from a single sample in a study of human T cells and chemical hapten exposure. In TCRdb, the RACE reads were re-called with MiXCR into one record per CDR3 protein. The sample contains 28,000 or so distinct CDR3 sequences, about 7.7% of which appear only once. The specimen sequenced was whole blood. Receptor source: a human donor in good health. Some clones in this sample may be carry-over from other donors' samples. Each CDR3 is given with its conserved first and last residue. The D gene is left open where the match is weak. Clone sizes are given selectively: once, few, many, or a class where the clone is expanded.

>17|TRBV12-3/TRBV12-4|TRBJ2-7|-|-
CASSPASPEVLFYEQYF
TGTGCCAGCAGCCCGGCGTCTCCCGAGGTGTTGTTCTACGAGCAGTACTTC
>18|TRBV4-2|TRBJ2-1|few|TRBD2
CASSQDIVASGGAGEQFF
TGTGCCAGCAGCCAAGATATAGTCGCTAGCGGGGGGGCGGGTGAGCAGTTCTTC
>16|TRBV29-1|TRBJ2-5|many|-
CSVGFLGWELQETQYF
TGCAGCGTTGGGTTTTTGGGGTGGGAGCTCCAAGAGACCCAGTACTTC
>15|TRBV20-1|TRBJ2-3|many|-
CSARDSRVWADTQYF
TGCAGTGCTAGAGATAGCAGGGTGTGGGCGGATACGCAGTATTTT
>14|TRBV5-6|TRBJ2-1|many|-
CASSLRQVYNEQFF
TGTGCCAGCAGCTTGCGACAGGTATACAATGAGCAGTTCTTC
>17|TRBV30|TRBJ2-1|-|TRBD2
CAWIVRGLAGGRDEQFF
TGTGCCTGGATCGTACGGGGACTAGCGGGGGGCCGGGATGAGCAGTTCTTC
>15|TRBV2|TRBJ2-1|many|TRBD1
CASRTQGASYNEQFF
TGTGCCAGCAGAACACAGGGGGCCTCCTACAATGAGCAGTTCTTC
>13|TRBV12-3/TRBV12-4|TRBJ2-7|many|TRBD1
CASNRQGAYEQYF
TGTGCCAGCAACCGACAGGGTGCCTACGAGCAGTACTTC
>18|TRBV3-1|TRBJ2-6|-|-
CASSQLVVMASGANVLTF
TGTGCCAGCAGCCAATTGGTCGTGATGGCCTCTGGGGCCAACGTCCTGACTTTC
>12|TRBV29-1|TRBJ2-3|-|-
CSVRTWADTQYF
TGCAGCGTAAGGACGTGGGCAGATACGCAGTATTTT
>12|TRBV7-9|TRBJ1-5|few|-
CASSLGGQPQHF
TGTGCCAGCAGCTTAGGGGGTCAGCCCCAGCATTTT
>14|TRBV5-1|TRBJ2-7|few|-
CASYRTDSPYEQYF
TGCGCCAGCTACCGGACAGATAGTCCCTACGAGCAGTACTTC
>13|TRBV6-5|TRBJ2-7|-|-
CASEAANSYEQYF
TGTGCCAGTGAGGCAGCTAATTCCTACGAGCAGTACTTC
>15|TRBV5-1|TRBJ2-7|many|-
CASSLGVVGRYEQYF
TGCGCCAGCAGCTTGGGGGTCGTTGGTCGGTACGAGCAGTACTTC
>15|TRBV28|TRBJ2-7|few|-
CASSPRQDGNYEQYF
TGTGCCAGCAGTCCCCGACAGGATGGGAACTACGAGCAGTACTTC
>14|TRBV28|TRBJ2-1|many|-
CASSPGTGYNEQFF
TGTGCCAGCAGTCCCGGGACGGGTTACAATGAGCAGTTCTTC
>14|TRBV18|TRBJ1-2|-|TRBD1
CASSPQTGADGDTF
TGTGCCAGCTCACCTCAGACAGGGGCGGATGGCGACACCTTC
>15|TRBV7-2|TRBJ2-3|few|-
CASSLAVPGTDTQYF
TGTGCCAGCAGCTTAGCAGTACCCGGCACAGATACGCAGTATTTT
>15|TRBV18|TRBJ1-1|few|-
CASSPPGSAGTEAFF
TGTGCCAGCTCACCTCCTGGGTCGGCGGGCACTGAAGCTTTCTTT
>15|TRBV3-1|TRBJ1-6|many|TRBD1
CASSQTGQGDSPLHF
TGTGCCAGCAGCCAAACCGGACAGGGCGATTCACCCCTCCACTTT
>15|TRBV11-2|TRBJ2-7|few|-
CASRPLAGRGAEQYF
TGTGCCAGCCGACCTTTAGCCGGTCGAGGGGCCGAGCAGTACTTC
>18|TRBV21-1|TRBJ2-7|many|-
CASSKGYLTGGCSYEQYF
TGTGCCAGCAGCAAAGGGTACCTGACAGGGGGCTGCTCCTACGAGCAGTACTTC
>15|TRBV10-2|TRBJ1-1|-|-
CASIPNPGRNTEAFF
TGCGCCAGCATACCCAATCCAGGCAGGAACACTGAAGCTTTCTTT
>14|TRBV6-5|TRBJ2-2|-|TRBD1
CATSGQGASGELFF
TGTGCCACTTCAGGACAGGGGGCAAGCGGGGAGCTGTTTTTT
>13|TRBV10-3|TRBJ2-1|few|TRBD1
CAISQGADNEQFF
TGTGCCATCAGCCAGGGGGCTGACAATGAGCAGTTCTTC
>12|TRBV20-1|TRBJ1-4|few|-
CSAMGVREKLFF
TGCAGTGCTATGGGGGTTCGCGAAAAACTGTTTTTT
>15|TRBV5-1|TRBJ1-5|many|-
CASSSGGGSNQPQHF
TGCGCCAGCAGCTCGGGGGGCGGTAGCAATCAGCCCCAGCATTTT
>13|TRBV2|TRBJ1-5|few|-
CASSDNTNQPQHF
TGTGCCAGCAGTGATAATACCAATCAGCCCCAGCATTTT
>16|TRBV20-1|TRBJ2-5|few|-
CSARGLGTPGKETQYF
TGCAGTGCTAGAGGTCTAGGGACACCAGGGAAAGAGACCCAGTACTTC
>14|TRBV28|TRBJ1-5|-|TRBD1
CASSGQGGVVFQHF
TGTGCCAGCAGCGGACAGGGAGGGGTCGTGTTCCAGCATTTT
>14|TRBV6-2/TRBV6-3|TRBJ1-1|many|-
CASSYLQGGTEAFF
TGTGCCAGCAGTTACCTACAGGGAGGCACTGAAGCTTTCTTT
>15|TRBV20-1|TRBJ1-2|-|-
CSARTPPGGADGYTF
TGCAGTGCTAGAACCCCCCCCGGGGGCGCGGATGGCTACACCTTC
>14|TRBV2|TRBJ2-5|few|-
CASSWNRDQETQYF
TGTGCCAGCAGTTGGAACAGGGACCAAGAGACCCAGTACTTC